This paragraph reports one T cell receptor (beta chain). Its target is not known. The sample comes from a study of T cell clones after liver transplantation. The overall study: Apart from a few HCV-positive recipients, transplants were for non-autoimmune, non-viral reasons.

From germline, CDR1 is KGHSH and CDR2 LQKENI. CDR3 length: 15 amino acids. J was trimmed by 6 bases and V by 3 bases; bases with no gene match: 7. Study results and caveats: The donor-reactive repertoire was only partly measurable in two subjects, lacking donor cells.

CD3+CD4+ and CD3+CD8+ cells were FACS-sorted from thawed unstimulated PBMCs. TCRdb's copy holds only in-frame clones and misses some; the assay was immunoSEQ multiplex PCR. The sample yields roughly 70,000 clones, under 95% seen once. The chain recombines TRBV18 with TRBJ2-3; 9 nucleotides agree with TRBD2. This TCR derives from a human donor who received a liver transplant. This specimen was CD4+ T cells from blood, taken before liver transplant. CDR3 region: CASSPPGLASDTQYF. The CDR3 nucleotides are TGTGCCAGCTCACCTCCGGGACTAGCATCGGATACGCAGTATTTT.